The source of this T cell receptor (beta chain) is a study of cytomegalovirus exposure and HLA in healthy donors. About the study: Early release data held 85 million or so unique TCRs from HLA-typed donors.

A remark on this clone: No antigen is known for it.

The study ran its PCR with 60 Vbeta and 13 Jbeta primers. Per the authors' pipeline: In a later analysis, roughly 86 million unique TCR beta chains included roughly 11 million shared by two or more donors. Measured with immunoSEQ multiplex PCR; TCRdb has only the in-frame clones, and not every one. That table supplies the V and J calls and clone size; D and trimming were determined from the DNA. The data contain about 120,000 clones, under 85% of them singletons. With 3 bases clipped from V and 5 bases from J, the junction kept 7 bases outside the gene matches. From germline, CDR1 is SGHRS and CDR2 YFSETQ. This CDR3 has 14 amino acids. Notes on the study in general: Most subjects' HLA-A and HLA-B alleles were reportedly predicted from TCR beta sequences. The study designated around 150 TCR beta chains cytomegalovirus-associated.

The chain joins TRBV5-1 to TRBJ2-7, with 8 bases that match TRBD2. The sequence was collected from a male donor in good health and CMV-seropositive. Sequenced sample: PBMCs. The CDR3, as DNA: TGCGCCAGCAGCTCCCGACTAGCGAACCACGAGCAGTACTTC. Translated, it gives CASSSRLANHEQYF. The whole variable domain, filled in from reference TRBV5-1 and TRBJ2-7, reads KAGVTQTPRYLIKTRGQQVTLSCSPISGHRSVSWYQQTPGQGLQFLFEYFSETQRNKGNFPGRFSGRQFSNSRSEMNVSTLELGDSALYLCASSSRLANHEQYFGPGTRLTVT.